This T cell receptor (beta chain) is from a study of response to subunit inactivated influenza vaccine. The study's findings and limits: Each seasonal flu vaccination may recruit only limited new T cells, authors suggested.

Trimming left V 4 bases short and J 7 bases short, with 19 bases between. This CDR3 is built from 15 residues. This clonotype was seen only a few times. What it recognizes is unknown. TCRdb independently ran MiXCR on the RT-PCR reads; one entry per CDR3 protein. In the table there are roughly 790,000 distinct CDR3 sequences, less than 25% of which are singletons. Sample: PBMCs from blood, taken roughly 5 days after vaccination. This chain joins TRBV12-3 or TRBV12-4 and TRBJ1-2, with D possibly being TRBD1 (6 bases). The receptor's source is a middle-aged man who received an inactivated influenza vaccine. In nucleotides, the CDR3 is TGTGCCAGCAGTTCCCAAAACGGACAGCTCGGTGGCTACACCTTC. Protein sequence: CASSSQNGQLGGYTF.